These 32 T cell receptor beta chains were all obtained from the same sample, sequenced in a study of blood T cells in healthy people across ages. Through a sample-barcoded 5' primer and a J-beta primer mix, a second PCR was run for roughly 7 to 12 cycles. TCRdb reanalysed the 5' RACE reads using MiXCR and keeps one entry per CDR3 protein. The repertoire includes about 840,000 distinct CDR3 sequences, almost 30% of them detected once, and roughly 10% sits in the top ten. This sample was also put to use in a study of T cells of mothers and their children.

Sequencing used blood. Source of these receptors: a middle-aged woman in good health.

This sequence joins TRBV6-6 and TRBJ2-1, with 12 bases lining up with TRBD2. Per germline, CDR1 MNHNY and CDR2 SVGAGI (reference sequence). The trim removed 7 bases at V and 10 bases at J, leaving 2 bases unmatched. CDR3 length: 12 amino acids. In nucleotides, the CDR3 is TGTGCCAGCACTAGCGGGGGGGGGGAGCAGTTCTTC. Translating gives CASTSGGGEQFF.

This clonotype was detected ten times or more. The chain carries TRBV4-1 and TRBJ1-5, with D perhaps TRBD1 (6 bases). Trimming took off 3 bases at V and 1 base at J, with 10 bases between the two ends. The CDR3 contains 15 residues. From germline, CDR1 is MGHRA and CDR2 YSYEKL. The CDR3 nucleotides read TGCGCCAGCAGCCATTTAGACAGGAGCAATCAGCCCCAGCATTTT. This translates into CASSHLDRSNQPQHF.

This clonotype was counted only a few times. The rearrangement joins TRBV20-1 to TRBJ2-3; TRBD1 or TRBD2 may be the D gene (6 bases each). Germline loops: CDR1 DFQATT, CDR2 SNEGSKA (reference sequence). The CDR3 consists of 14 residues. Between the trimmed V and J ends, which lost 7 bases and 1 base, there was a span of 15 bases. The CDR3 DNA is TGCAGTGGGGGGCTGACGGGGGGCACAGATACGCAGTATTTT. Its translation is CSGGLTGGTDTQYF.

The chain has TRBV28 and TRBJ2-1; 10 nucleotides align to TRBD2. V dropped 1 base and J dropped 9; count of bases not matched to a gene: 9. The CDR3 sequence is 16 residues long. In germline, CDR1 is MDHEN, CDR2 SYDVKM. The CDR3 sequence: CASSLSERGGRGEQFF. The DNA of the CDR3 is TGTGCCAGCAGTTTATCTGAGCGGGGGGGCCGCGGTGAGCAGTTCTTC.

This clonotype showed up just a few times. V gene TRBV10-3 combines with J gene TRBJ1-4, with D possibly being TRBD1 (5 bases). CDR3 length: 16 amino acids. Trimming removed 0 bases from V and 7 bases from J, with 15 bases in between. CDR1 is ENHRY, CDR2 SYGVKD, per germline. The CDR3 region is CAISESSSTGGEKLFF. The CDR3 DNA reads TGTGCCATCAGTGAGTCATCGTCTACTGGGGGTGAAAAACTGTTTTTT.

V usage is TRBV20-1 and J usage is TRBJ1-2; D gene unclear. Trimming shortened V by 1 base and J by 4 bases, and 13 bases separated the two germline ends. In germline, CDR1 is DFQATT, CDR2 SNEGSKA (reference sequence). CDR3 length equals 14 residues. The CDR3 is CSARADGRPYGYTF. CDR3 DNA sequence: TGCAGTGCTAGAGCTGACGGGCGGCCCTATGGCTACACCTTC.

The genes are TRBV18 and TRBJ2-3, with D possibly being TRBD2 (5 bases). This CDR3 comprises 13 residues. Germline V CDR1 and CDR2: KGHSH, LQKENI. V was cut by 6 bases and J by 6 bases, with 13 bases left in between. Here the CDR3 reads CASSSEARDTQYF. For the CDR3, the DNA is TGTGCCAGCTCCTCGGAGGCCCGGGATACGCAGTATTTT.

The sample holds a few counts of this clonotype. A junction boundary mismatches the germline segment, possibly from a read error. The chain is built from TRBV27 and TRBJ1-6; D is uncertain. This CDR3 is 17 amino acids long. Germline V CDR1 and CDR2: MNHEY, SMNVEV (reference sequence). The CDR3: CASSFRPQSSYNSPLHF. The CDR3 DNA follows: TGCGCCAGCAGTTTTAGGCCCCAGAGCTCCTATAATTCACCCCTCCACTTT.

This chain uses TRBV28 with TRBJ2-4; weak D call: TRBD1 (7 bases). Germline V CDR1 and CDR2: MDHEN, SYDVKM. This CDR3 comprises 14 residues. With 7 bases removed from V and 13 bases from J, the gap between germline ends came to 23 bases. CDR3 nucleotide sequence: TGTGCCAGCAACTACAAGACAGGGAGGAGGGAGCAGTACTTC. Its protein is CASNYKTGRREQYF.

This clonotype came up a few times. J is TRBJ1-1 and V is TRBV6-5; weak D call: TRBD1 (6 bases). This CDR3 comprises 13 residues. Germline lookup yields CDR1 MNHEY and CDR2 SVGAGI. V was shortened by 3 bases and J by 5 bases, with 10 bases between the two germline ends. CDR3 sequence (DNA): TGTGCCAGCAGTTATTCCGGACAGACTGAAGCTTTCTTT. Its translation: CASSYSGQTEAFF.

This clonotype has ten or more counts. CDR3 coding DNA: TGTGCCAGCAGTTTGGCCGGGACAGGGGGTGAAAAACTGTTTTTT. Translation: CASSLAGTGGEKLFF. The chain employs TRBV12-3 or TRBV12-4 and TRBJ1-4; 11 nucleotides align to TRBD1. The CDR3 totals 15 residues. Unmatched junction bases numbered 4, after V lost 3 bases and J lost 7 bases.

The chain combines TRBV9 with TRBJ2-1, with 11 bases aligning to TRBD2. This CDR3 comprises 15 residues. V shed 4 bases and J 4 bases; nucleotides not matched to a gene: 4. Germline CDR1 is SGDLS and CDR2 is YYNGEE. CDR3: CASSTSGGVYNEQFF. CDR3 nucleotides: TGTGCCAGCAGCACTAGCGGGGGAGTTTACAATGAGCAGTTCTTC.

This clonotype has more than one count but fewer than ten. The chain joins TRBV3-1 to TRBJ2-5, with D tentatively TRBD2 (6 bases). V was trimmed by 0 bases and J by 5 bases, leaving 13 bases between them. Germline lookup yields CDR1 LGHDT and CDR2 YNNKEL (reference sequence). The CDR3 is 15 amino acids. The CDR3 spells CASSQDQAGGETQYF. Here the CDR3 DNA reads TGTGCCAGCAGCCAAGATCAAGCGGGCGGGGAGACCCAGTACTTC.

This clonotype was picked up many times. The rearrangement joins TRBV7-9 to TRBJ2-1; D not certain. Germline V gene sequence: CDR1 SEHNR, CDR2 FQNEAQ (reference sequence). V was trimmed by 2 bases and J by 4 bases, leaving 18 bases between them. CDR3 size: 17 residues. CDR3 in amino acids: CASSLSDGQAIYNEQFF. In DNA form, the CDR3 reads TGTGCCAGCAGCTTATCCGATGGGCAGGCCATATACAATGAGCAGTTCTTC. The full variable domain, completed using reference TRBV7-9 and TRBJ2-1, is DTGVSQNPRHKITKRGQNVTFRCDPISEHNRLYWYRQTLGQGPEFLTYFQNEAQLEKSRLLSDRFSAERPKGSFSTLEIQRTEQGDSAMYLCASSLSDGQAIYNEQFFGPGTRLTVL.

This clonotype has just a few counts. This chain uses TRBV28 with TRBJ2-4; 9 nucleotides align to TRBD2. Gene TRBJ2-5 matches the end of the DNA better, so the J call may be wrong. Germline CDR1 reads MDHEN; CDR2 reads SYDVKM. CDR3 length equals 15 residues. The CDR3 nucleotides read TGTGCCAGCAGTTTACTAGCGGGGCGCGAACAGACCCAGTACTTC. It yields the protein CASSLLAGREQTQYF.

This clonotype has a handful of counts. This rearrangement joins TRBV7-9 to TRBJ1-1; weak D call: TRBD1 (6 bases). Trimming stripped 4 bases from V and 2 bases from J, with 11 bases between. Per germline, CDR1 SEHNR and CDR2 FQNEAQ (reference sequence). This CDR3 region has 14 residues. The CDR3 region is CASSSRTDNTEAFF. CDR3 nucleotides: TGTGCCAGCAGCTCCCGGACAGACAACACTGAAGCTTTCTTT.

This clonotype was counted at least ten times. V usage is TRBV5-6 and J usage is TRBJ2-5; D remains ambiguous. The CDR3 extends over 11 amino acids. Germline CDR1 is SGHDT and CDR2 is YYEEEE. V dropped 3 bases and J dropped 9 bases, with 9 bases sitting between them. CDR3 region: CASSSGSAQYF. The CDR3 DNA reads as TGTGCCAGCAGCTCCGGGTCAGCCCAGTACTTC.

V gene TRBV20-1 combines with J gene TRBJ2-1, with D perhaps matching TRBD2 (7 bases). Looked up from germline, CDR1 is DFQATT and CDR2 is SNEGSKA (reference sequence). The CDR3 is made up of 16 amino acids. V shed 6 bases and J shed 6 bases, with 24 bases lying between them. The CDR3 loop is CSAQGRRGGLSNEQFF. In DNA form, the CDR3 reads TGCAGTGCCCAAGGGAGGAGGGGGGGCCTAAGCAATGAGCAGTTCTTC.

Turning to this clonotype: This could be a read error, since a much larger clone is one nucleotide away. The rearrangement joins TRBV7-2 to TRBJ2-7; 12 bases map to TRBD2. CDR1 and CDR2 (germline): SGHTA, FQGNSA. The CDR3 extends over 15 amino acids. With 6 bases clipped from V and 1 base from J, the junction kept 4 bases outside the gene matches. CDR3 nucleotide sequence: TGTGCCAGCAGGCGTACTAGCGGGGGGTCCTACGAGCAGTACTTC. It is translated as CASRRTSGGSYEQYF.

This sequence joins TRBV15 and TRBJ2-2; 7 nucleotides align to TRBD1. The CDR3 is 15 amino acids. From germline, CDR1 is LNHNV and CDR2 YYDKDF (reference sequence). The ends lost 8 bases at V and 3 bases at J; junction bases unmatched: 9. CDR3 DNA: TGTGCCACCTCAGCAGAGGGGGCGGACACCGGGGAGCTGTTTTTT. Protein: CATSAEGADTGELFF.

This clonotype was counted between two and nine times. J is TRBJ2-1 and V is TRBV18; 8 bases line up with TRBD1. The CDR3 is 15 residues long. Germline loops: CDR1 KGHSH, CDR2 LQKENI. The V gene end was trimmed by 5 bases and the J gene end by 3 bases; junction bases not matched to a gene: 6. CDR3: CASSSRTGIYNEQFF. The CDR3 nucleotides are TGTGCCAGCTCATCTCGGACAGGGATCTACAATGAGCAGTTCTTC.

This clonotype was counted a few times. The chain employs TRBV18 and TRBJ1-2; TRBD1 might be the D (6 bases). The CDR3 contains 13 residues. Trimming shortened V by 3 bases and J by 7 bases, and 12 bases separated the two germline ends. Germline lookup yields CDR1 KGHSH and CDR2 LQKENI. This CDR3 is CASSPATGSGYTF. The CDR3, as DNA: TGTGCCAGCTCACCGGCCACAGGGAGTGGCTACACCTTC.

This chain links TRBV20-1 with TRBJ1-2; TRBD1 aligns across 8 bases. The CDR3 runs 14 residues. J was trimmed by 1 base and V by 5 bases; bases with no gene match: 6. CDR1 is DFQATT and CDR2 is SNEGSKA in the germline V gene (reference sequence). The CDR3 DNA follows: TGCAGTGCTCCGGACAGGGCGCTTAACTATGGCTACACCTTC. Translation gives CSAPDRALNYGYTF.

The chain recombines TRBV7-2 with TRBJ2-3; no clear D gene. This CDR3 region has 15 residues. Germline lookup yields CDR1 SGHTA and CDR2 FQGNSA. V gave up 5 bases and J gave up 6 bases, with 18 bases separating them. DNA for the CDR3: TGTGCCAGCAGCCGGCTACCCCTCTCCCGTGATACGCAGTATTTT. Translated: CASSRLPLSRDTQYF. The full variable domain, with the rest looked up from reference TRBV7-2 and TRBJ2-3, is GAGVSQSPSNKVTEKGKDVELRCDPISGHTALYWYRQSLGQGLEFLIYFQGNSAPDKSGLPSDRFSAERTGGSVSTLTIQRTQQEDSAVYLCASSRLPLSRDTQYFGPGTRLTVL.

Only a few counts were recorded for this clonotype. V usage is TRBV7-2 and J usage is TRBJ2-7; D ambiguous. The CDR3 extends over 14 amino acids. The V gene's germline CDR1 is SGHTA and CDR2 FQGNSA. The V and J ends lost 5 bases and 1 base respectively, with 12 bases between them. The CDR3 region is CASSPERLSYEQYF. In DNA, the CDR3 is TGTGCCAGCAGCCCCGAACGGCTTTCCTACGAGCAGTACTTC.

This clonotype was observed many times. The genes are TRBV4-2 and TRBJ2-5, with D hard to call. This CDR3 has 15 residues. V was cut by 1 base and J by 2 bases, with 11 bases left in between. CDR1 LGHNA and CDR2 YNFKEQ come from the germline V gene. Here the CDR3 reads CASSQVARQQETQYF. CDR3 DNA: TGTGCCAGCAGCCAAGTCGCCAGGCAACAAGAGACCCAGTACTTC.

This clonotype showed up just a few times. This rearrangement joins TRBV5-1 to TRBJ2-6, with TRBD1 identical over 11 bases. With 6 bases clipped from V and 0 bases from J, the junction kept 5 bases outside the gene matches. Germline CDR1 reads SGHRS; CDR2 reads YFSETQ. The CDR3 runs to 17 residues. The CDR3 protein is CASKLGTGGSGANVLTF. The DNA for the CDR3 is TGCGCCAGCAAACTGGGGACAGGGGGCTCTGGGGCCAACGTCCTGACTTTC.

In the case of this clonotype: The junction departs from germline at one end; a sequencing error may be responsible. The CDR3 spells CAGSYPRRPRDTEAFF. The DNA of the CDR3 is TGTGCCGGCAGTTACCCCCGGAGACCCAGGGACACTGAAGCTTTCTTT. The chain joins TRBV6-5 to TRBJ1-1; TRBD1 is a possible D gene (5 bases). This CDR3 is 16 amino acids long. Germline V gene lookup returns CDR1 MNHEY and CDR2 SVGAGI.

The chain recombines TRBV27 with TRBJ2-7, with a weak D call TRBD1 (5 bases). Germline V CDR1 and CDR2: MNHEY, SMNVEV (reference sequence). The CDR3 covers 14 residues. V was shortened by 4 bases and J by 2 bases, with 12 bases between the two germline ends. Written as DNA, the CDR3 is TGTGCCAGCAGTTCCTCGACAGTAACCTACGAGCAGTACTTC. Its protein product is CASSSSTVTYEQYF.

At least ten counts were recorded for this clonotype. DNA of the CDR3: TGTGCCAGCAGGCAGGACTTATATGGCTACACCTTC. Protein: CASRQDLYGYTF. The chain joins TRBV2 to TRBJ1-2; D unclear. Between the trimmed V and J ends, which lost 6 bases and 5 bases, there was a span of 10 bases. Per germline, CDR1 SNHLY and CDR2 FYNNEI. This CDR3 contains 12 residues.

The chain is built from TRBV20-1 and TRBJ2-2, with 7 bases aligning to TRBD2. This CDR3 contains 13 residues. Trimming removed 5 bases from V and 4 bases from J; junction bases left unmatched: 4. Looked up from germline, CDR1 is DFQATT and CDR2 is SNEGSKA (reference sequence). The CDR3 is CSAPGTTTGELFF. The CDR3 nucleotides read TGCAGTGCTCCCGGGACTACCACCGGGGAGCTGTTTTTT.

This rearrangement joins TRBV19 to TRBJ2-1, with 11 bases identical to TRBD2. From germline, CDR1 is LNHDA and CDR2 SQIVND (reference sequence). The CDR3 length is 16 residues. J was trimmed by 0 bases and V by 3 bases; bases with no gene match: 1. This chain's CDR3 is CASSISGGVSYNEQFF. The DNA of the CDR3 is TGTGCCAGTAGTATTAGCGGGGGGGTCTCCTACAATGAGCAGTTCTTC.